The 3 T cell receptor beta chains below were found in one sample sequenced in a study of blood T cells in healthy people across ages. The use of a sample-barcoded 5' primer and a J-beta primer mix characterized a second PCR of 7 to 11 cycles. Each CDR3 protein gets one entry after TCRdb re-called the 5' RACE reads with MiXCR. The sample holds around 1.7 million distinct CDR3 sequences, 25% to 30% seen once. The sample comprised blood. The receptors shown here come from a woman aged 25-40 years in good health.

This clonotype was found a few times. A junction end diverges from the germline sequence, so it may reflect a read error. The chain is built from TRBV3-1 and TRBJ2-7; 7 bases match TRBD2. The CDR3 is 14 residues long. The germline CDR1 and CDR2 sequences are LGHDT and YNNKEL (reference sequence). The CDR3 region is CACSQGASGYEQYF. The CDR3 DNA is TGTGCCTGCAGCCAAGGGGCTAGCGGATACGAGCAGTACTTC.

CDR3 coding DNA: TGTGCCAGCAGTGCTGGACTAAACCGTGCAAGGGAGCAGTACTTC. It codes for CASSAGLNRAREQYF. V usage is TRBV6-2 or TRBV6-3 and J usage is TRBJ2-7, with D perhaps matching TRBD2 (6 bases). The V end lost 5 bases, the J end lost 7 bases, and 21 bases lay between the germline ends. The CDR3 has 15 residues. CDR1 MNHEY and CDR2 SVGEGT come from the germline V gene.

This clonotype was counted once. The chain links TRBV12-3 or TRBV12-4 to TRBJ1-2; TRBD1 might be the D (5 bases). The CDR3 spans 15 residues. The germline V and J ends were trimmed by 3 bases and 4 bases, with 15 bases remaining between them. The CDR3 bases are TGTGCCAGCAGTTTGTTCCCGACAGAGACCTATGGCTACACCTTC. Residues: CASSLFPTETYGYTF.